This T cell receptor beta chain is drawn from a study of blood T cell repertoires in COVID-19 (dated by TCRdb to 2018 to 2020). About the study as a whole: The collaborator samples originated in the United States, Italy and Spain and spanned the acute and convalescent phases of COVID-19. The material from the prospective study consisted of cDNA or gDNA derived from T cells, B-cell-depleted T cells, or PBMCs. The dataset comprised deeply sampled blood TCRbeta repertoires from subjects exposed to, actively infected with, or recovered from COVID-19. The repertoires were released in a freely available public database meant as a resource for research on the immune response to SARS-CoV-2. Samples were obtained from the ongoing ImmuneRACE study (first 160 participants) and from 1,254 subjects provided by 6 global collaborators. A de-identified subject ID, COVID-19 status, age in years and sex were almost always included in the sample metadata. HLA class I and class II types, where available, came from metadata supplied by the sample provider rather than from assay-based typing.

Concerning this clone: It has no known antigen specificity. There are no base qualities to consult, and no much larger clone falls within one base.

Each collaborating institution followed its own protocols to collect whole blood in K2EDTA tubes. For TCRbeta analysis, collaborators shipped samples in one of three forms: frozen whole blood, isolated PBMCs, or DNA extracted from either of those sample types. Relative to germline, V is 8 bases shorter and J is 0 bases shorter, with 23 bases between their ends. CDR1 and CDR2 are read off the germline V gene as SNHLY and FYNNEI. Including the terminal cysteine and phenylalanine, the CDR3 comprises 19 residues. Only CDR3 DNA remains: 57 bases, in frame from the first base. TCRbeta CDR3 regions were amplified from genomic DNA by means of the immunoSEQ Assay, a bias-controlled multiplex PCR. Processing in the source paper ran as follows. Nucleated cell counts per sample were estimated from amplification of reference gene primers within the assay. Sequence reads were collapsed and filtered to measure the absolute abundance of every unique TCRbeta CDR3 rearrangement. For each sample, productive Simpson clonality was calculated by taking the square root of Simpson's diversity index across productive rearrangements. TCRdb stores this immuneACCESS table with in-frame sequences only. Part of the clones is absent; in the studies checked, under half of the shortfall reflects unresolved V genes, and no reason is known for the rest. V, J and clone size reflect that table, while D and trimming were determined from the DNA. The sample table contains around 42,000 clones; only one count was recorded for under 85% of them. Of the sample, roughly 45% falls within the top ten clones.

What the study reported, not specific to this receptor: How much clinical and demographic metadata was included differed by source and by participant, and the metadata was provided uncurated.

Sequencing used peripheral blood. The sequence joins TRBV2 to TRBJ1-6; TRBD1 is possibly the D segment (6 matching bases). This clonotype was obtained from an elderly woman with acute or convalescent COVID-19. The CDR3 protein sequence reads: CASVGGPDSPNSYNSPLHF. The nucleotide sequence reads as follows: TGTGCCAGCGTGGGGGGGCCAGATAGTCCCAACTCCTATAATTCACCCCTCCACTTT.